This T cell receptor (beta chain) was identified during a study of blood T cell repertoires in COVID-19. Background on the study: Some COVID-19 samples were acute and others convalescent; all came from the United States, Italy and Spain.

Profiled with immunoSEQ multiplex PCR; TCRdb holds only in-frame clones, not every one. This sample carries about 370,000 clones, 87% of them seen once, and the ten largest clones take 8.5% to 12%. This clonotype was obtained from a woman in her twenties or thirties with COVID-19, enrolled during active disease. The sequencing input was peripheral blood.

As DNA, the CDR3 is TGTGCCAGCAGGCCTGGGGCAGGGGAGTGGGAGACCCAGTACTTC. This codes for CASRPGAGEWETQYF. V and J are TRBV6-6 and TRBJ2-5; maybe TRBD1 (6 bases). The CDR3 is 15 amino acids. Looked up from germline, CDR1 is MNHNY and CDR2 is SVGAGI (reference sequence). V dropped 6 bases and J dropped 5 bases, with 19 bases sitting between them.